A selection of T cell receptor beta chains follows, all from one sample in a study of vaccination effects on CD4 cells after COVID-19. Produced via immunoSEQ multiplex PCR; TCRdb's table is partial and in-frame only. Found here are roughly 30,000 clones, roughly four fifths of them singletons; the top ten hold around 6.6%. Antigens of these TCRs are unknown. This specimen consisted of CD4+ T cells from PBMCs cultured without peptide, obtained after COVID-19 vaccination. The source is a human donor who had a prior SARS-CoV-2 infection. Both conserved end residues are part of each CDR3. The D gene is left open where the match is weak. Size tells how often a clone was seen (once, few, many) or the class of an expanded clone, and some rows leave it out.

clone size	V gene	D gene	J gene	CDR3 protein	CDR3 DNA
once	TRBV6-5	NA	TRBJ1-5	CASSYGRNQPQHF	TGTGCCAGCAGTTACGGCCGAAATCAGCCCCAGCATTTT
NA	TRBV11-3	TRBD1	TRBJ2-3	CASNNRGADTQYF	TGTGCCAGCAACAACAGGGGGGCAGATACGCAGTATTTT
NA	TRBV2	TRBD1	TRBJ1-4	CASRQTGGSEKLFF	TGTGCCAGCAGGCAGACAGGGGGAAGTGAAAAACTGTTTTTT
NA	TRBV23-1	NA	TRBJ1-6	CASSHPTHPYNSPLHF	TGCGCCAGCAGTCATCCCACACATCCGTATAATTCACCCCTCCACTTT
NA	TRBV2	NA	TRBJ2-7	CASSEWASWGSYEQYF	TGTGCCAGCAGTGAATGGGCCTCCTGGGGGTCCTACGAGCAGTACTTC
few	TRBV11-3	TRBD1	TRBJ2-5	CASSFETGDIQTQYF	TGTGCCAGCAGCTTCGAGACAGGGGACATACAGACCCAGTACTTC
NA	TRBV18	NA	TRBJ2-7	CASSLGLVSGEQYF	TGTGCCAGCTCATTAGGACTCGTTAGTGGCGAGCAGTACTTC
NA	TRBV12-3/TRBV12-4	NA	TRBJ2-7	CASSLFGQYEQYF	TGTGCCAGCAGTTTATTCGGTCAGTACGAGCAGTACTTC
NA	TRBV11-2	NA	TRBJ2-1	CASSLVGTAGWFF	TGTGCCAGCAGCTTGGTAGGGACGGCGGGGTGGTTCTTC
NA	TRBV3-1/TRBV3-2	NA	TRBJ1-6	CASSQDKNSPLHF	TGTGCCAGCAGCCAAGACAAAAATTCACCCCTCCACTTT
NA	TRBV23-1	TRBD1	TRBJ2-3	CASSQSQDRFRDTQYF	TGCGCCAGCAGTCAATCGCAGGACAGGTTCAGAGATACGCAGTATTTT
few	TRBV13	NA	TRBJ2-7	CASTRMGAGYEQYF	TGTGCCAGCACCCGTATGGGGGCTGGATACGAGCAGTACTTC
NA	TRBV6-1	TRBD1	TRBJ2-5	CASSEPDRGETQYF	TGTGCCAGCAGTGAGCCGGACAGGGGCGAGACCCAGTACTTC